These 32 T cell receptor beta chains were sequenced from one sample in a study of T cell repertoires in cytomegalovirus infection. These receptors have no identified antigens. TCRdb analysed the reads with MiXCR anew, one entry per CDR3 protein. The table has under 200,000 distinct CDR3 sequences, less than 25% seen once. Material: CD8+ T cells from cultured PBMCs, obtained from culture after CMV antigen stimulation. The origin of the receptors is a human donor in good health (CMV status not recorded). Some clones in this sample may be carry-over from other donors' samples.

The chain couples TRBV7-2 to TRBJ2-7; 13 bases align to TRBD2. J gave up 5 bases and V 5 bases, and 9 bases lay outside the gene matches. This CDR3 has 16 residues. CDR1 and CDR2 from the germline V gene are SGHTA and FQGNSA. The CDR3 region is CASSKNSLAGGHEQYF. CDR3 DNA sequence: TGTGCCAGCAGCAAAAATTCACTAGCGGGGGGGCACGAGCAGTACTTC. Supplemented by reference TRBV7-2 and TRBJ2-7, the full variable domain reads GAGVSQSPSNKVTEKGKDVELRCDPISGHTALYWYRQSLGQGLEFLIYFQGNSAPDKSGLPSDRFSAERTGGSVSTLTIQRTQQEDSAVYLCASSKNSLAGGHEQYFGPGTRLTVT.

This chain joins TRBV4-3 and TRBJ2-1, with D unclear. The CDR3 spans 15 residues. Germline V lookup: CDR1 LGHNA, CDR2 YSLEER. Between the trimmed V and J ends, which lost 5 bases and 0 bases, there was a span of 11 bases. The CDR3 region has the DNA TGCGCCAGCAGCTATGATCCCTTCTCCTACAATGAGCAGTTCTTC. Encoded protein: CASSYDPFSYNEQFF.

In its sample, this clonotype was seen a few times. This rearrangement joins TRBV15 to TRBJ2-7; TRBD1 agrees at 9 bases. CDR3 length equals 17 residues. Trimming removed 2 bases from V and 5 bases from J; junction bases left unmatched: 13. CDR1 and CDR2 (germline): LNHNV, YYDKDF (reference sequence). The chain's CDR3 is CATSRSRPGQGLNEQYF. The CDR3 coding sequence is TGTGCCACCAGCAGATCGCGACCGGGACAGGGTTTAAACGAGCAGTACTTC.

Ten or more counts support this clonotype. The chain uses TRBV10-3 and TRBJ1-6; D possibly corresponds to TRBD1 (6 bases). The V end was cut by 4 bases, the J end by 8 bases, with 12 bases between. The germline V gene has CDR1 ENHRY and CDR2 SYGVKD. This CDR3 spans 14 amino acids. CDR3 sequence: CAISVWTVDSPLHF. CDR3 bases: TGTGCCATCAGTGTTTGGACAGTGGATTCACCCCTCCACTTT.

The J gene is TRBJ2-5, the V gene TRBV12-3 or TRBV12-4; the match to TRBD1 covers 7 bases. The CDR3 sequence is 14 residues long. V lost 5 bases and J lost 0; bases outside the gene matches: 3. CDR3 sequence: CASSPGTDQETQYF. The CDR3 DNA reads TGTGCCAGCAGTCCCGGGACAGACCAAGAGACCCAGTACTTC.

This clonotype appeared a few times. The rearrangement uses TRBV15 and TRBJ2-1; unclear D gene. CDR1 and CDR2 (germline): LNHNV, YYDKDF (reference sequence). The CDR3 totals 14 residues. V was shortened by 1 base and J by 10 bases, with 14 bases between the two germline ends. CDR3 region: CATSRGPPSDEQFF. The CDR3 coding sequence is TGTGCCACCAGCAGAGGTCCTCCATCGGACGAGCAGTTCTTC.

In this sample, this clonotype turned up a few times. The chain employs TRBV7-9 and TRBJ1-3; D remains ambiguous. The germline CDR1 and CDR2 sequences are SEHNR and FQNEAQ (reference sequence). The CDR3 covers 15 residues. Trimming took 6 bases from V and 2 from J, leaving 14 bases between them. CDR3: CASSSTVIPGNTIYF. The CDR3, as DNA: TGTGCCAGCAGTTCCACGGTAATACCTGGAAACACCATATATTTT.

This clonotype was recorded a few times. As DNA, the CDR3 is TGTGCCAGCAGCTTCGGGACAGGACGGAACACTGAAGCTTTCTTT. This encodes CASSFGTGRNTEAFF. The gene calls are TRBV7-2 and TRBJ1-1; TRBD1 agrees at 8 bases. The length of the CDR3 is 15 residues. Germline assignment: CDR1 SGHTA and CDR2 FQGNSA. The junction had 4 bases not matched to a gene; V was cut back by 3 bases and J by 1 base. The whole variable domain, remainder taken from reference TRBV7-2 and TRBJ1-1, is GAGVSQSPSNKVTEKGKDVELRCDPISGHTALYWYRQSLGQGLEFLIYFQGNSAPDKSGLPSDRFSAERTGGSVSTLTIQRTQQEDSAVYLCASSFGTGRNTEAFFGQGTRLTVV.

In this sample, this clonotype turned up many times. The rearrangement links TRBV7-8 to TRBJ1-1; no definite D call. CDR1 and CDR2 (germline): SGHVS, FQNEAQ. The CDR3 runs to 16 residues. V lost 4 bases to trimming and J lost 3 bases, with 18 bases between them. The CDR3 region has the DNA TGTGCCAGCAGCTCGGAGTTGGGTTCGGCCGACACTGAAGCTTTCTTT. It is translated as CASSSELGSADTEAFF.

V is TRBV6-5 and J is TRBJ1-6; 10 nucleotides align to TRBD1. Unmatched junction bases numbered 5, after V lost 6 bases and J lost 0 bases. This CDR3 region has 17 residues. Germline loops: CDR1 MNHEY, CDR2 SVGAGI. Written as DNA, the CDR3 is TGTGCCAGCAGCCTCCGACAGGGGGCCTCCTATAATTCACCCCTCCACTTT. This gives the protein CASSLRQGASYNSPLHF.

This clonotype was recorded a few times. V gene TRBV6-2 or TRBV6-3 combines with J gene TRBJ1-5; a weak D match, TRBD1 (5 bases). The V gene lost 5 bases and the J gene lost 0 bases, with 17 bases spanning the gap. The CDR3 covers 17 residues. In germline, CDR1 is MNHEY, CDR2 SVGEGT. The CDR3 loop reads CASSPPRREDSNQPQHF. CDR3 coding DNA: TGTGCCAGCAGTCCCCCCCGCAGGGAAGATAGCAATCAGCCCCAGCATTTT.

This rearrangement joins TRBV4-3 to TRBJ2-2; D is possibly TRBD2 (5 bases). The length of the CDR3 is 15 residues. With 0 bases removed from V and 4 bases from J, the gap between germline ends came to 9 bases. Germline values: CDR1 LGHNA, CDR2 YSLEER. CDR3 nucleotide sequence: TGCGCCAGCAGCCAAGATCGGGGATCCACCGGGGAGCTGTTTTTT. Translated, it gives CASSQDRGSTGELFF.

CDR3 sequence reads: CASSIGGVGEETQYF. CDR3 DNA sequence: TGTGCCAGCAGTATCGGGGGCGTAGGAGAAGAGACCCAGTACTTC. The gene calls are TRBV12-3 or TRBV12-4 and TRBJ2-5; perhaps D is TRBD1 or TRBD2 (6 bases each). Trimming removed 5 bases at V and 3 bases at J, with 16 bases between. CDR3 length: 15 residues.

The table lists this clonotype with a few counts. The V gene is TRBV27, the J gene TRBJ1-4; D is undetermined. The CDR3 sequence is 14 residues long. Looked up from germline, CDR1 is MNHEY and CDR2 is SMNVEV (reference sequence). The V gene lost 6 bases and the J gene lost 8 bases, with 16 bases spanning the gap. The DNA of the CDR3 is TGTGCCAGCAGCAACCTTGGAACAGACGAAAAACTGTTTTTT. This translates into CASSNLGTDEKLFF.

Only a few counts were recorded for this clonotype. CDR3 bases: TGTGCCAGCAGTTACGGGGCAGCAACTAATGAAAAACTGTTTTTT. Its translation: CASSYGAATNEKLFF. This sequence joins TRBV6-5 and TRBJ1-4; weak D call: TRBD1 (5 bases). Trimming removed 2 bases at V and 0 bases at J, with 7 bases between. Per the germline V gene, CDR1 is MNHEY and CDR2 is SVGAGI. The CDR3 is 15 amino acids.

This clonotype was detected a few times. CDR3 loop: CASGTTGELYGYTF. The CDR3 DNA follows: TGTGCCAGCGGAACGACAGGGGAACTCTATGGCTACACCTTC. The chain employs TRBV11-2 and TRBJ1-2, with TRBD1 matching over 8 bases. The germline gives CDR1 SGHAT, CDR2 FQNNGV. The CDR3 is made up of 14 amino acids. After removal of 8 bases from V and 4 bases from J, the junction contained 9 bases not matched to a gene.

CDR3 DNA: TGTGCCAGCAGCCATAGAGAGTCCTACGAGCAGTACTTC. This codes for CASSHRESYEQYF. The chain recombines TRBV7-2 with TRBJ2-7; D is unresolved. The CDR3 totals 13 residues. With 5 bases removed from V and 1 base from J, the gap between germline ends came to 9 bases. The germline CDR1 and CDR2 sequences are SGHTA and FQGNSA.

The V and J genes are TRBV7-9 and TRBJ1-1; 8 nucleotides align to TRBD1. CDR3 size: 16 residues. V lost 4 bases and J lost 3; bases outside the gene matches: 10. Looked up from germline, CDR1 is SEHNR and CDR2 is FQNEAQ (reference sequence). In DNA form, the CDR3 reads TGTGCCAGCAGCTCTTACCTACGGACAGGGTACACTGAAGCTTTCTTT. The encoded protein is CASSSYLRTGYTEAFF.

This clonotype was seen a handful of times. This sequence joins TRBV6-2 or TRBV6-3 and TRBJ2-3; tentative D call: TRBD2 (5 bases). V was pared by 0 bases and J by 3 bases, with 7 bases between. Germline CDR1 and CDR2: MNHEY and SVGEGT. This CDR3 has 14 amino acids. The CDR3 reads CASSYSWETDTQYF. CDR3 in DNA: TGTGCCAGCAGTTACTCGTGGGAGACAGATACGCAGTATTTT.

This chain connects TRBV20-1 to TRBJ1-5, with a possible D match to TRBD1 (6 bases). Trimming took off 3 bases at V and 7 bases at J, with 16 bases between the two ends. The CDR3 contains 14 residues. Germline CDR1 and CDR2: DFQATT and SNEGSKA (reference sequence). CDR3: CSASHPGAKQPQHF. The CDR3 nucleotides are TGCAGTGCTAGTCATCCGGGGGCGAAACAGCCCCAGCATTTT.

In this sample, this clonotype turned up a few times. The rearrangement links TRBV11-2 to TRBJ2-5; possible D gene TRBD1, 5 bases. V was shortened by 2 bases and J by 2 bases, with 15 bases between the two germline ends. The CDR3 totals 16 residues. Looked up from germline, CDR1 is SGHAT and CDR2 is FQNNGV. The CDR3: CASSLYIQDGQETQYF. CDR3 coding DNA: TGTGCCAGCAGCTTATACATACAGGATGGTCAAGAGACCCAGTACTTC.

V usage is TRBV12-3 or TRBV12-4 and J usage is TRBJ1-3; maybe TRBD1 (6 bases). V was clipped by 6 bases and J by 0 bases, with 18 bases between them. The CDR3 length is 17 residues. The CDR3 is CASSPGGPGRSGNTIYF. As DNA, the CDR3 is TGTGCCAGCAGCCCGGGGGGGCCCGGACGCTCTGGAAACACCATATATTTT.

Ten or more counts support this clonotype. This chain links TRBV14 with TRBJ2-3; D possibly corresponds to TRBD2 (5 bases). Germline CDR1 reads SGHDN; CDR2 reads FVKESK. This CDR3 is 16 amino acids long. Trimming removed 0 bases from V and 2 bases from J, with 12 bases in between. This CDR3 is CASSQEWTPDTDTQYF. CDR3 coding DNA: TGTGCCAGCAGCCAAGAATGGACTCCTGACACAGATACGCAGTATTTT.

J is TRBJ1-2 and V is TRBV5-1; TRBD1 agrees at 7 bases. Germline values: CDR1 SGHRS, CDR2 YFSETQ. J lost 14 bases, V lost 4 bases, and 8 bases had no gene match. This CDR3 is built from 11 residues. As DNA, the CDR3 is TGCGCCAGCAGCGTGGGGACAGTGGTTACCTTC. The encoded protein is CASSVGTVVTF.

This clonotype was recorded a few times. The chain combines TRBV10-3 with TRBJ2-1; 8 bases align to TRBD2. Germline loops: CDR1 ENHRY, CDR2 SYGVKD. CDR3 length: 15 amino acids. Trimming removed 11 bases from V and 5 bases from J; junction bases left unmatched: 14. DNA for the CDR3: TGTGCCGCTTCCTTTCGGGCGGGGGGAGACAATGAGCAGTTCTTC. Its protein is CAASFRAGGDNEQFF.

This clonotype was detected once. The gene calls are TRBV7-6 and TRBJ2-7, with TRBD1 matching 11 bases. Germline-derived CDR1 and CDR2 are SGHVS and FNYEAQ. The CDR3 has 14 residues. Losses at the gene ends were 5 bases for V and 3 bases for J; bases not matched to a gene: 3. In DNA form, the CDR3 reads TGTGCCAGCAGCCGAGGGACAGGGGGCTACGAGCAGTACTTC. Its translation: CASSRGTGGYEQYF.

Concerning this clonotype: A much larger clone lies a single base off, so this may be a read error. The CDR3 is CARSYTGGNEQFF. In nucleotides, the CDR3 is TGTGCCCGCAGTTACACGGGGGGCAATGAGCAGTTCTTC. The chain combines TRBV6-2 or TRBV6-3 with TRBJ2-1; 7 nucleotides match TRBD2. The germline V gene has CDR1 MNHEY and CDR2 SVGEGT. The CDR3 contains 13 residues.

This sequence joins TRBV27 and TRBJ2-5; a weak D match, TRBD1 (6 bases). The CDR3 covers 13 residues. Trimming took off 6 bases at V and 2 bases at J, with 10 bases between the two ends. The germline V gene encodes CDR1 MNHEY and CDR2 SMNVEV (reference sequence). CDR3 bases: TGTGCCAGCAGACAGGGTGGACAAGAGACCCAGTACTTC. Encoded protein: CASRQGGQETQYF.

This clonotype showed up just once. This chain links TRBV7-6 with TRBJ1-1, with TRBD1 as a possible D gene (5 bases). The V and J ends lost 5 bases and 6 bases respectively, with 16 bases between them. Germline-derived CDR1 and CDR2 are SGHVS and FNYEAQ. The CDR3 consists of 14 residues. CDR3 DNA: TGTGCCAGCAGCCCTCTTGGGGGGGTCCCTGAAGCTTTCTTT. Translating it yields CASSPLGGVPEAFF.

The chain uses TRBV12-3 or TRBV12-4 and TRBJ2-2; D is perhaps TRBD2 (6 bases). The V end was cut by 6 bases, the J end by 4 bases, with 9 bases between. The CDR3 consists of 13 residues. As DNA, the CDR3 is TGTGCCAGCAGCGGGGGTCCCACCGGGGAGCTGTTTTTT. Translated, it gives CASSGGPTGELFF.

The chain carries TRBV11-2 and TRBJ2-3; D might be TRBD2 (6 bases). The germline V and J ends were trimmed by 6 bases and 6 bases, with 19 bases remaining between them. Germline lookup yields CDR1 SGHAT and CDR2 FQNNGV. CDR3 length: 15 residues. Here the CDR3 DNA reads TGTGCCAGCAGATCCGCCCGGGGGTCTTACGATACGCAGTATTTT. This sequence encodes CASRSARGSYDTQYF.

There are a few counts of this clonotype. The chain carries TRBV7-2 and TRBJ2-1; tentatively, D is TRBD1 (6 bases). Trimming shortened V by 3 bases and J by 4 bases, and 19 bases separated the two germline ends. There are 17 residues in the CDR3. The germline V gene encodes CDR1 SGHTA and CDR2 FQGNSA. CDR3 sequence reads: CASSFRQATTIYNEQFF. The CDR3 DNA follows: TGTGCCAGCAGCTTTAGACAGGCGACCACCATTTACAATGAGCAGTTCTTC.